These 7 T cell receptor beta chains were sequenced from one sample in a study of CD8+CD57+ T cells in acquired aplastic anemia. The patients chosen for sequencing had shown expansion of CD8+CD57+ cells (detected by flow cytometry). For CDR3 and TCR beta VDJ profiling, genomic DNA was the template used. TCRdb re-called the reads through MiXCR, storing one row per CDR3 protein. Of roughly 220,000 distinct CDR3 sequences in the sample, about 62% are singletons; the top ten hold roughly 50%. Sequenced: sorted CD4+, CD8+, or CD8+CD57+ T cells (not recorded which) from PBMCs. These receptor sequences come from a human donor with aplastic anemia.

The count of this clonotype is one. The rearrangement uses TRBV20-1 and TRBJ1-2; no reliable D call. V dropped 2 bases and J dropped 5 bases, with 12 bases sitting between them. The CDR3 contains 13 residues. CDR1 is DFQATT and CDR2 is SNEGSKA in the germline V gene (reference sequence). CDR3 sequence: CSARNREGYGYTF. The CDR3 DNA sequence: TGCAGTGCTAGAAACCGGGAGGGTTATGGCTACACCTTC.

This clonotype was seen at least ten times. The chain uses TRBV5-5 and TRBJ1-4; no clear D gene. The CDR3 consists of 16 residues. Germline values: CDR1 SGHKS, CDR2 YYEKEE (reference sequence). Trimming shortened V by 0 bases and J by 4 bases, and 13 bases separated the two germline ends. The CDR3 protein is CASSLGLQLLNEKLFF. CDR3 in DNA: TGTGCCAGCAGCTTGGGGCTCCAACTACTTAATGAAAAACTGTTTTTT.

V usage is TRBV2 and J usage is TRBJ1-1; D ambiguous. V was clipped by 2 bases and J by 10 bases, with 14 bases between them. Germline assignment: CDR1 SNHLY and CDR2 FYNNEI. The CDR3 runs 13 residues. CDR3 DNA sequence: TGTGCCAGCAGTGAATTTACGGATGGAGCAGCTTTCTTT. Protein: CASSEFTDGAAFF.

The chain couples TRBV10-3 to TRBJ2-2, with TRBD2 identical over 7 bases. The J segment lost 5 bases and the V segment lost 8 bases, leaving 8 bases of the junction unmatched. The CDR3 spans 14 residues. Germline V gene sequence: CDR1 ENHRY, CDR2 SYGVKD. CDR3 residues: CAIRAGEGTGELFF. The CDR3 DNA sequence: TGTGCCATCCGGGCCGGGGAGGGGACCGGGGAGCTGTTTTTT.

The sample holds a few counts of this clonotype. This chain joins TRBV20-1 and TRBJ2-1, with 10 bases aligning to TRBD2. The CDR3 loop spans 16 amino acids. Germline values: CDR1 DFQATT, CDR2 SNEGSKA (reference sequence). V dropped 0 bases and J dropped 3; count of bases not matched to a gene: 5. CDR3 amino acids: CSARDYTSGVYNEQFF. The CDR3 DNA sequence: TGCAGTGCTAGAGATTACACTAGCGGGGTCTACAATGAGCAGTTCTTC.

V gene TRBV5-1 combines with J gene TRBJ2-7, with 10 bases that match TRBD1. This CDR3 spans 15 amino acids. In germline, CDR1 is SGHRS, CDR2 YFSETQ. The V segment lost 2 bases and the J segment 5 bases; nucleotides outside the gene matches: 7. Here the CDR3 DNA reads TGCGCCAGCAGCTTAGGACAGGGGGTCGGTGACGAGCAGTACTTC. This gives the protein CASSLGQGVGDEQYF.

CDR3 DNA sequence: TGTGCCACCAGTGATTTGCCCCATGAGCAGTTCTTC. Residues: CATSDLPHEQFF. This chain links TRBV24-1 with TRBJ2-1; D ambiguous. Looked up from germline, CDR1 is KGHDR and CDR2 is SFDVKD. The CDR3 spans 12 residues. Trimming took 0 bases from V and 8 from J, leaving 4 bases between them.